A single sample gave rise to the 18 T cell receptor beta chains below, sequenced in a study of blood T cell repertoires in COVID-19. Generated by immunoSEQ multiplex PCR, the TCRdb table keeps only in-frame clones and is missing some. This table has 150,000 to 200,000 clones, 85% appearing once. Sequences were obtained from peripheral blood. These receptors originate from a woman of 80 years or more with COVID-19, enrolled during active disease.

In this sample, this clone turned up once. The gene calls are TRBV24-1 and TRBJ2-1, with 12 bases aligning to TRBD2. Looked up from germline, CDR1 is KGHDR and CDR2 is SFDVKD. The CDR3 extends over 16 amino acids. V was pared by 5 bases and J by 7 bases, with 8 bases of the junction left unmatched. The CDR3 sequence: CATSAGGLAGSNEQFF. In nucleotides, the CDR3 is TGTGCCACCAGTGCGGGGGGACTAGCGGGTTCGAATGAGCAGTTCTTC.

The V and J genes are TRBV5-1 and TRBJ1-5, with 7 positions matching TRBD1. The CDR3 contains 16 residues. The V segment lost 4 bases and the J segment 0 bases; nucleotides outside the gene matches: 7. CDR1 SGHRS and CDR2 YFSETQ come from the germline V gene. The DNA for the CDR3 is TGCGCCAGCAGCCCGGGACAGATCAATAGCAATCAGCCCCAGCATTTT. Its translation: CASSPGQINSNQPQHF.

The J gene is TRBJ1-2, the V gene TRBV19; TRBD1 aligns across 7 bases. Trimming at V came to 6 bases and at J to 8 bases, leaving 9 bases not matched to a gene. This CDR3 has 13 residues. The V gene's germline CDR1 is LNHDA and CDR2 SQIVND (reference sequence). Here the CDR3 reads CASRRRDSKGYTF. The CDR3 DNA reads TGTGCCAGTAGAAGGCGGGACAGCAAGGGCTACACCTTC.

The rearrangement links TRBV4-1 to TRBJ1-2; D remains unclear. V shed 2 bases and J shed 0 bases, with 4 bases lying between them. Per the germline V gene, CDR1 is MGHRA and CDR2 is YSYEKL. The CDR3 length is 13 residues. CDR3 residues: CASSQTANYGYTF. CDR3 in DNA: TGCGCCAGCAGCCAAACAGCTAACTATGGCTACACCTTC.

The V and J genes are TRBV28 and TRBJ2-7; the match to TRBD1 covers 9 bases. The CDR3 sequence is 15 residues long. The trim removed 4 bases at V and 2 bases at J, leaving 6 bases unmatched. CDR1 and CDR2 (germline): MDHEN, SYDVKM. The CDR3 loop is CASSSPGQGAYEQYF. The CDR3 DNA reads TGTGCCAGCAGTTCGCCGGGACAGGGAGCCTACGAGCAGTACTTC.

The chain links TRBV10-1 to TRBJ1-5; TRBD1 is a possible D gene (5 bases). The CDR3 length is 16 residues. Germline V lookup: CDR1 WNHNN, CDR2 SYGVQD (reference sequence). Trimming took off 7 bases at V and 0 bases at J, with 16 bases between the two ends. CDR3 protein: CASKGKGPYSNQPQHF. The CDR3 DNA follows: TGCGCCAGCAAGGGGAAAGGACCTTATAGCAATCAGCCCCAGCATTTT.

This clone occurred a few times. This chain connects TRBV11-2 to TRBJ2-1; TRBD1 is a possible D gene (5 bases). The CDR3 sequence is 13 residues long. V lost 6 bases, J lost 6 bases, and 12 bases lay in between. CDR1 SGHAT and CDR2 FQNNGV come from the germline V gene. CDR3: CASRPTGSNEQFF. The CDR3 DNA follows: TGTGCCAGCAGGCCAACAGGTTCCAATGAGCAGTTCTTC.

This clone was detected only once. The chain has TRBV5-1 and TRBJ2-7; D gene ambiguous. CDR1 and CDR2 (germline): SGHRS, YFSETQ. V lost 0 bases and J lost 4, with 11 bases in between. This CDR3 has 14 residues. Here the CDR3 DNA reads TGCGCCAGCAGCTTGGACTTGGTGAATTACGAGCAGTACTTC. As protein: CASSLDLVNYEQYF.

The chain uses TRBV7-9 and TRBJ1-4; D possibly corresponds to TRBD1 (5 bases). Per germline, CDR1 SEHNR and CDR2 FQNEAQ (reference sequence). The CDR3 is 14 residues long. The germline V and J ends were trimmed by 5 bases and 4 bases, with 11 bases remaining between them. Here the CDR3 DNA reads TGTGCCAGCAGCCCCTGGGGCATTAATGAAAAACTGTTTTTT. It codes for CASSPWGINEKLFF.

The CDR3 is CASRTTSGGWGEQYF. In nucleotides, the CDR3 is TGTGCCAGCAGGACTACTAGCGGGGGGTGGGGAGAGCAGTACTTC. J is TRBJ2-7 and V is TRBV5-8, with TRBD2 matching over 12 bases. Germline CDR1 is SGHTS and CDR2 is YDEGEE. With 5 bases clipped from V and 7 bases from J, the junction kept 10 bases outside the gene matches. This CDR3 region has 15 residues.

The chain combines TRBV11-2 with TRBJ1-1; D is unclear. V shed 1 base and J shed 6 bases, with 12 bases lying between them. This CDR3 spans 14 amino acids. Germline-derived CDR1 and CDR2 are SGHAT and FQNNGV. CDR3 protein: CASSLVPRYPEAFF. DNA for the CDR3: TGTGCCAGCAGCTTAGTACCACGGTACCCTGAAGCTTTCTTT. Full variable domain (outside the CDR3, taken from reference TRBV11-2 and TRBJ1-1): EAGVAQSPRYKIIEKRQSVAFWCNPISGHATLYWYQQILGQGPKLLIQFQNNGVVDDSQLPKDRFSAERLKGVDSTLKIQPAKLEDSAVYLCASSLVPRYPEAFFGQGTRLTVV.

The chain uses TRBV3-1 (or the pseudogene TRBV3-2) and TRBJ2-3, with 7 bases matching TRBD1. The CDR3 runs to 16 residues. V lost 0 bases, J lost 0 bases, and 3 bases stayed unmatched. Germline values: CDR1 LGHDT, CDR2 YNNKEL (reference sequence). The CDR3 nucleotides are TGTGCCAGCAGCCAAGATCCACAGGGGAGCACAGATACGCAGTATTTT. Its translation: CASSQDPQGSTDTQYF.

J is TRBJ1-1 and V is TRBV6-5; no definite D call. Germline values: CDR1 MNHEY, CDR2 SVGAGI. The V gene lost 7 bases and the J gene lost 1 base, with 13 bases spanning the gap. The CDR3 length is 14 residues. CDR3 sequence (DNA): TGTGCCAGCACCCCCTCCGGGAGGAACACTGAAGCTTTCTTT. It is translated as CASTPSGRNTEAFF.

This clone was detected only a few times. DNA for the CDR3: TGTGCCAGCCGCCTGGTTTTAGCGGGAGTGGGGGAGACCCAGTACTTC. This sequence encodes CASRLVLAGVGETQYF. J is TRBJ2-5 and V is TRBV28; 9 bases are a match to TRBD2. This CDR3 has 16 residues. The V and J ends lost 8 bases and 5 bases, in that order; junction bases with no gene match: 15. Per the germline V gene, CDR1 is MDHEN and CDR2 is SYDVKM.

The chain employs TRBV6-4 and TRBJ2-7; 9 bases line up with TRBD1. V dropped 8 bases and J dropped 0; count of bases not matched to a gene: 14. The CDR3 is made up of 17 amino acids. Looked up from germline, CDR1 is MRHNA and CDR2 is SNTAGT. The CDR3 sequence: CASLPPHRGQISYEQYF. CDR3 DNA: TGTGCCAGCCTTCCCCCCCACAGGGGGCAAATCTCCTACGAGCAGTACTTC.

This clone was seen just once. The V and J genes are TRBV7-9 and TRBJ2-3; the D is unclear. The V gene lost 2 bases and the J gene lost 0 bases, with 9 bases spanning the gap. The length of the CDR3 is 15 residues. Per germline, CDR1 SEHNR and CDR2 FQNEAQ (reference sequence). CDR3 in amino acids: CASSLRQISTDTQYF. As DNA, the CDR3 is TGTGCCAGCAGCTTAAGACAAATTAGCACAGATACGCAGTATTTT.

V usage is TRBV6-5 and J usage is TRBJ1-4; 8 bases align to TRBD1. The CDR3 consists of 13 residues. V shed 6 bases and J 8 bases; nucleotides not matched to a gene: 5. The V gene's germline CDR1 is MNHEY and CDR2 SVGAGI. The CDR3 DNA reads TGTGCCAGCAGAACAGGGGGACGCGAAAAACTGTTTTTT. This codes for CASRTGGREKLFF.

This clone appeared a few times. The rearrangement joins TRBV29-1 to TRBJ2-7, with 8 bases fitting TRBD2. Germline lookup yields CDR1 SQVTM and CDR2 ANQGSEA. The CDR3 extends over 16 amino acids. Losses at the gene ends were 3 bases for V and 2 bases for J; bases not matched to a gene: 12. CDR3 sequence (DNA): TGCAGCGTTGAGGCACCCGGACTAGCCGGAACCTACGAGCAGTACTTC. Protein: CSVEAPGLAGTYEQYF.